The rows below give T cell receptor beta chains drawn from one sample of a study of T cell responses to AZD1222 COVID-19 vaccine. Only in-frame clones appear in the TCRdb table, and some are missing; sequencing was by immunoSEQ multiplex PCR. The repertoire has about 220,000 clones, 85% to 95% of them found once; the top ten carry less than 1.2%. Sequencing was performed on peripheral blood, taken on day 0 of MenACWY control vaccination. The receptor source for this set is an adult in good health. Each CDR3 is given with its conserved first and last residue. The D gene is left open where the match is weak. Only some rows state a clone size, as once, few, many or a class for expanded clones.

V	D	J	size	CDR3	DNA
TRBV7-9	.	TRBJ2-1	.	CASSLDRSYNEQFF	TGTGCCAGCAGCTTGGACAGATCCTACAATGAGCAGTTCTTC
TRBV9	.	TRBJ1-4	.	CASSVGGRPTEKLFF	TGTGCCAGCAGCGTAGGCGGGCGGCCCACTGAAAAACTGTTTTTT
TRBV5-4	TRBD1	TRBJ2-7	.	CASSLVAGTGSYEQYF	TGTGCCAGCAGCTTGGTAGCCGGGACAGGCTCCTACGAGCAGTACTTC
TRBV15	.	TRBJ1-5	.	CATSRGRDSNQPQHF	TGTGCCACCAGCAGAGGGAGGGACAGCAATCAGCCCCAGCATTTT
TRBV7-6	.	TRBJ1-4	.	CASSLSDNEKLFF	TGTGCCAGCAGCTTATCCGATAATGAAAAACTGTTTTTT
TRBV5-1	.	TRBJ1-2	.	CASNPGTQDGYTF	TGCGCCAGCAACCCCGGGACACAAGATGGCTACACCTTC
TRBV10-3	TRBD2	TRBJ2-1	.	CAISESTSGGAVEQFF	TGTGCCATCAGTGAGTCGACTAGCGGGGGGGCAGTTGAGCAGTTCTTC
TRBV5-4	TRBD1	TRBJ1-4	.	CASSLRTGSEKLFF	TGTGCCAGCAGCTTGAGGACAGGGAGTGAAAAACTGTTTTTT
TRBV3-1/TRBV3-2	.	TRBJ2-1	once	CASSQDRGGLQFF	TGTGCCAGCAGCCAAGATCGGGGCGGGTTACAGTTCTTC
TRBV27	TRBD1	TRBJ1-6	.	CASTRTGRGSNSPLHF	TGTGCCAGCACTAGGACAGGGAGGGGTTCTAATTCACCCCTCCACTTT
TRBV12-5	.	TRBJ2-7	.	CASATLQWYEQYF	TGTGCTAGTGCCACCCTTCAATGGTACGAGCAGTACTTC
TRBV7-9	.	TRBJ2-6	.	CAGDVGLPGANVLTF	TGTGCCGGAGACGTCGGCTTGCCTGGGGCCAACGTCCTGACTTTC
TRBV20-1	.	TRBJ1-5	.	CSASGGVTANQPQHF	TGCAGTGCTAGTGGCGGAGTGACAGCGAATCAGCCCCAGCATTTT
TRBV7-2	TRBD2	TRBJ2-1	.	CASSSELAGYNEQFF	TGTGCCAGCAGCTCTGAACTAGCGGGTTACAATGAGCAGTTCTTC
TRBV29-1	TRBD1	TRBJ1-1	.	CSVEGTGNTEAFF	TGCAGCGTTGAAGGGACAGGGAACACTGAAGCTTTCTTT
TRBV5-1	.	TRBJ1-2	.	CASRVRTNYGYTF	TGCGCCAGCAGGGTCAGGACTAACTATGGCTACACCTTC
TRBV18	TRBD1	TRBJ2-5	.	CASSPATGSSETQYF	TGTGCCAGCTCTCCTGCGACAGGGAGCAGCGAGACCCAGTACTTC
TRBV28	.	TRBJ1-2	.	CASSPLTGTHGYTF	TGTGCCAGCAGTCCCCTCACAGGCACCCATGGCTACACCTTC
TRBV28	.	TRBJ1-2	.	CAAHSGKTAYYYGYTF	TGTGCCGCACACTCTGGGAAGACAGCCTACTACTATGGCTACACCTTC
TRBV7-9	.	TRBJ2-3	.	CASSPYRSTDTQYF	TGTGCCAGCAGCCCCTATAGGAGCACAGATACGCAGTATTTT
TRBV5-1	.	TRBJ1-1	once	CASRKSMTEAFF	TGCGCCAGCCGGAAGTCCATGACTGAAGCTTTCTTT
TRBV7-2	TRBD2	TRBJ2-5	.	CASSAPGLATPRRETQYF	TGTGCCAGCAGCGCACCGGGACTAGCCACCCCCCGGCGGGAGACCCAGTACTTC
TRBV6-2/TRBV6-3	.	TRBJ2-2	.	CASSYSNDSPWELFF	TGTGCCAGCAGTTACTCGAATGACTCCCCTTGGGAGCTGTTTTTT
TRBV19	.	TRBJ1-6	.	CASNGLGGINSPLHF	TGTGCCAGTAACGGTTTGGGGGGTATAAATTCACCCCTCCACTTT
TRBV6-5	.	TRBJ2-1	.	CASTRAASSYNEQFF	TGTGCCAGCACCCGCGCTGCCAGCTCCTACAATGAGCAGTTCTTC
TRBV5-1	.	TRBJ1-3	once	CASSLDGTSGNTIYF	TGCGCCAGCAGCCTGGACGGGACATCTGGAAACACCATATATTTT
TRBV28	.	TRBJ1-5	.	CASSLWRQGNQPQHF	TGTGCCAGCAGTTTATGGAGGCAGGGTAATCAGCCCCAGCATTTT
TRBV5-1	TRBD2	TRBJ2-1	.	CASSSGLAGGRANEQFF	TGCGCCAGCAGCTCCGGACTAGCGGGGGGCCGTGCCAATGAGCAGTTCTTC
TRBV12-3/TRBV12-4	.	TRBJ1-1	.	CASTPLNTEAFF	TGTGCCAGCACCCCCTTGAACACTGAAGCTTTCTTT
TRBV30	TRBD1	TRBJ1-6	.	CAWSGTGSNSPLHF	TGTGCCTGGAGTGGGACAGGCAGCAATTCACCCCTCCACTTT
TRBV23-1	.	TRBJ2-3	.	CASARPTRGEADTQYF	TGCGCCAGCGCTCGGCCAACTAGGGGGGAAGCAGATACGCAGTATTTT